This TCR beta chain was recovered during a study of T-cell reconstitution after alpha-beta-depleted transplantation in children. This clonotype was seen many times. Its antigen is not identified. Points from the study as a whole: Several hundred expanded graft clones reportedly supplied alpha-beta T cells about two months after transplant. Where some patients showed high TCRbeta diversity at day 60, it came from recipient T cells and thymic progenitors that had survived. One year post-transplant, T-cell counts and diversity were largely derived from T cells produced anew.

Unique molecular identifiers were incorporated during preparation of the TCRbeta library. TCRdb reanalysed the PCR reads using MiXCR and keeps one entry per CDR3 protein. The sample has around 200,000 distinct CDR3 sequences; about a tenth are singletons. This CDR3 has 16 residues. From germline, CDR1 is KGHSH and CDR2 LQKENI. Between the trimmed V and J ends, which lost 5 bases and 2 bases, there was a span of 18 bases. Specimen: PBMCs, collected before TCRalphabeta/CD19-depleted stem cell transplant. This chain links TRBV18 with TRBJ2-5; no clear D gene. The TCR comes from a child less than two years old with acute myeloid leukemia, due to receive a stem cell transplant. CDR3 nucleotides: TGTGCCAGCTCAGCGGCTAGGGTGCGGAAGCAAGAGACCCAGTACTTC. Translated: CASSAARVRKQETQYF.